The 14 T cell receptor beta chains listed next were all sequenced from one sample in a study of shared clonotypes between healthy human individuals. The repertoire was sequenced with immunoSEQ multiplex PCR; TCRdb's copy has only in-frame clones and lacks some. Of approximately 100,000 clones in the sample, about 70% were seen once. The sample was memory CD8+ T cells sorted from blood. The subset is: CD45RO+ cells pooled with CCR7-negative TemRA cells. The receptors come from a woman between 25 and 40 years old in good health.

The chain joins TRBV28 to TRBJ2-6, with D possibly being TRBD2 (5 bases). Deletions cut 11 bases from V and 0 bases from J, with 17 bases between. This CDR3 region has 16 residues. CDR1 and CDR2 (germline): MDHEN, SYDVKM. The CDR3 DNA reads TGTGCCGTGCACCCAGGAGGCGGCTCTGGGGCCAACGTCCTGACTTTC. As protein: CAVHPGGGSGANVLTF.

The chain combines TRBV2 with TRBJ2-7, with 8 bases identical to TRBD1. V gave up 5 bases and J gave up 3 bases; unmatched junction bases: 6. Germline CDR1 reads SNHLY; CDR2 reads FYNNEI. The CDR3 loop spans 14 amino acids. CDR3 in amino acids: CASSYQGANYEQYF. The CDR3 DNA reads as TGTGCCAGCAGTTATCAGGGGGCCAACTACGAGCAGTACTTC.

This clone appeared a few times. The genes are TRBV6-5 and TRBJ2-5; tentatively, D is TRBD1 or TRBD2 (5 bases each). The closer fit of TRBJ2-7 to the DNA end suggests the J call may be wrong. The CDR3 sequence is 15 residues long. Germline V gene data show CDR1 as MNHEY and CDR2 as SVGAGI. The CDR3 region has the DNA TGTGCCAGCAGTTACTCGGGACCATACTCCTACGAGCAGTACTTC. It specifies CASSYSGPYSYEQYF.

The chain combines TRBV7-3 with TRBJ2-6, with unresolved D. This CDR3 spans 13 amino acids. Germline CDR1 is SGHTA and CDR2 is FQGTGA. Trimming removed 2 bases at V and 4 bases at J, with 3 bases between. The CDR3 loop reads CASSLPGANVLTF. Written as DNA, the CDR3 is TGTGCCAGCAGCTTACCCGGGGCCAACGTCCTGACTTTC.

In its sample, this clone was seen a few times. In nucleotides, the CDR3 is TGTGCCAGCAGCCCATCCCTCCAGGGCGTTCAAGAGACCCAGTACTTC. Its protein product is CASSPSLQGVQETQYF. The chain couples TRBV7-9 to TRBJ2-5, with D possibly being TRBD1 (5 bases). The V end was cut by 5 bases, the J end by 2 bases, with 18 bases between. There are 16 residues in the CDR3. Germline V gives CDR1 SEHNR, CDR2 FQNEAQ (reference sequence).

The chain employs TRBV6-1 and TRBJ2-1; 9 bases align to TRBD2. The CDR3 sequence is 15 residues long. CDR1 and CDR2 from the germline V gene are MNHNS and SASEGT. V shed 2 bases, J shed 6 bases, and the junction held 5 bases outside the gene matches. The DNA for the CDR3 is TGTGCCAGCAGTGAATTGGCGGGAGGGCCCAATGAGCAGTTCTTC. Protein product: CASSELAGGPNEQFF.

V and J are TRBV5-1 and TRBJ2-7, with D possibly matching TRBD1 (5 bases). CDR1 SGHRS and CDR2 YFSETQ come from the germline V gene. Trimming removed 5 bases at V and 5 bases at J, with 14 bases between. The CDR3 has 13 amino acids. The CDR3 sequence is CASSPRGRDEQYF. CDR3 DNA: TGCGCCAGCAGTCCTAGGGGCCGGGACGAGCAGTACTTC.

The count of this clone is one. The J gene is TRBJ1-2, the V gene TRBV5-4; unclear D gene. V was clipped by 4 bases and J by 3 bases, with 13 bases between them. CDR1 and CDR2 from the germline V gene are SGHNT and YYREEE (reference sequence). This CDR3 region has 14 residues. For the CDR3, the DNA is TGTGCCAGCAGCCGGCCCGGGAGCTACTATGGCTACACCTTC. Its protein product is CASSRPGSYYGYTF.

This clone was counted at least ten times. The V gene is TRBV5-1, the J gene TRBJ1-1; possible D gene TRBD1, 5 bases. V gave up 0 bases and J gave up 4 bases, with 13 bases separating them. Germline values: CDR1 SGHRS, CDR2 YFSETQ. The CDR3 length is 15 residues. In DNA, the CDR3 is TGCGCCAGCAGCTTGGGACAGTCGGTTGGCACTGAAGCTTTCTTT. Its translation: CASSLGQSVGTEAFF.

This clone occurred a few times. The junction shows a germline mismatch at one end, possibly a read error. This chain links TRBV7-2 with TRBJ2-7; 12 nucleotides line up with TRBD2. CDR1 SGHTA and CDR2 FQGNSA come from the germline V gene. The CDR3 is 15 amino acids. The CDR3 here is CASSLAGGPYYEQYF. The CDR3 DNA sequence: TGTGCCAGCAGCCTAGCGGGAGGGCCGTATTACGAGCAGTACTTC.

The chain recombines TRBV2 with TRBJ2-1, with 16 nucleotides matching TRBD2. V shed 6 bases and J 9 bases; nucleotides not matched to a gene: 5. Germline V lookup: CDR1 SNHLY, CDR2 FYNNEI. The CDR3 has 15 amino acids. CDR3 loop: CASSEGLAGGFEQFF. CDR3 DNA: TGTGCCAGCAGCGAGGGACTAGCGGGAGGGTTTGAGCAGTTCTTC.

The J gene is TRBJ2-2, the V gene TRBV7-9; D might be TRBD1 (6 bases). Trimming shortened V by 1 base and J by 1 base, and 7 bases separated the two germline ends. Germline CDR1 and CDR2: SEHNR and FQNEAQ (reference sequence). This CDR3 region has 15 residues. CDR3 coding DNA: TGTGCCAGCAGCTTAGAGACAGGGAACACCGGGGAGCTGTTTTTT. It yields the protein CASSLETGNTGELFF.

The chain employs TRBV25-1 and TRBJ2-1; 7 nucleotides match TRBD2. The CDR3 covers 13 residues. Per the germline V gene, CDR1 is MGHDK and CDR2 is SYGVNS. V was clipped by 6 bases and J by 8 bases; unmatched bases: 7. The CDR3 loop is CASSMGGYYEQFF. In nucleotides, the CDR3 is TGTGCCAGCAGCATGGGGGGGTACTATGAGCAGTTCTTC.

The rearrangement joins TRBV11-2 to TRBJ2-1; 7 bases line up with TRBD2. The CDR3 spans 17 residues. V dropped 1 base and J dropped 7; count of bases not matched to a gene: 13. Germline V gene sequence: CDR1 SGHAT, CDR2 FQNNGV. CDR3 coding DNA: TGTGCCAGCAGCTTAGGGTCGGCGGGAGATGGCGGAAATGAGCAGTTCTTC. Translation: CASSLGSAGDGGNEQFF.